The 28 T cell receptor beta chains listed next were all sequenced from one sample in a study of vaccination and CD4 T cells after COVID-19. Treatment noted: roughly 10-day PBMC culture with coronavirus spike peptide pools or control peptides (ViraFEST assay). Researchers used the Oncomine TCR Beta short-read assay to sequence DNA from cultured CD4+ T cells. TCRdb analysed the PCR reads with MiXCR anew, one entry per CDR3 protein. The data hold 4,200 or so distinct CDR3 sequences, with about 70% observed a single time. These TCRs are of unknown antigen specificity. Specimen: CD4+ T cells from blood, cultured in vitro. Receptor source: a human donor who had recovered from COVID-19.

This sequence joins TRBV7-3 and TRBJ2-5, with a tentative D call TRBD1 (5 bases). The CDR3 covers 17 residues. Germline loops: CDR1 SGHTA, CDR2 FQGTGA. With 1 base removed from V and 1 base from J, the gap between germline ends came to 16 bases. The CDR3, as DNA: TGTGCCAGCAGCTTAAACCCCTCCATCAGGGCCCAAGAGACCCAGTACTTC. This translates into CASSLNPSIRAQETQYF.

This chain uses TRBV21-1 with TRBJ1-2; TRBD1, as called in the table, went unchecked against the DNA. TRBV21-1 is noted as a pseudogene. The CDR3 has 13 residues. The CDR3 DNA sequence: TGTGCCAGCAGACCCGGACGAGTCAGTGGCTACACCTTC. This sequence encodes CASRPGRVSGYTF.

The V gene is TRBV7-2, the J gene TRBJ1-6, with D possibly TRBD1 on 6 matching bases. V was trimmed by 1 base and J by 6 bases, leaving 10 bases between them. CDR1 SGHTA and CDR2 FQGNSA come from the germline V gene. CDR3 size: 15 residues. The CDR3 region is CASSLVRDINSPLHF. The CDR3 bases are TGTGCCAGCAGCTTAGTCCGGGACATTAATTCACCCCTCCACTTT.

This sequence joins TRBV6-2 or TRBV6-3 and TRBJ2-5; D remains ambiguous. Germline V gene data show CDR1 as MNHEY and CDR2 as SVGEGT. The V and J ends lost 4 bases and 7 bases respectively, with 13 bases between them. The CDR3 consists of 13 residues. In DNA form, the CDR3 reads TGTGCCAGCAGTTCCCCGGGCCGTCGGACCCAGTACTTC. It is translated as CASSSPGRRTQYF.

The CDR3 DNA follows: TGTGCCAGCAGCTTTGGGGCCAGGGATGGCTACACCTTC. Translating gives CASSFGARDGYTF. V usage is TRBV7-8 and J usage is TRBJ1-2; TRBD1 is a possible D gene (5 bases). Looked up from germline, CDR1 is SGHVS and CDR2 is FQNEAQ. Trimming removed 3 bases at V and 6 bases at J, with 11 bases between. This CDR3 contains 13 residues.

Only one count was recorded for this clonotype. V gene TRBV20-1 combines with J gene TRBJ1-2; a possible D gene is TRBD1 (6 bases). This CDR3 is 14 amino acids long. The V and J ends lost 1 base and 1 base respectively, with 10 bases between them. CDR1 DFQATT and CDR2 SNEGSKA come from the germline V gene (reference sequence). CDR3 DNA: TGCAGTGCTAGAGGGGACAACTTTAACTATGGCTACACCTTC. Protein: CSARGDNFNYGYTF.

The V gene is TRBV27, the J gene TRBJ2-7; 10 bases match TRBD1. Germline lookup yields CDR1 MNHEY and CDR2 SMNVEV (reference sequence). The V gene end was trimmed by 8 bases and the J gene end by 4 bases; junction bases not matched to a gene: 5. The CDR3 totals 13 residues. The CDR3 loop reads CASGTGDGYEQYF. In DNA, the CDR3 is TGTGCCAGCGGGACAGGGGATGGGTACGAGCAGTACTTC.

This clonotype was observed once. The genes are TRBV7-9 and TRBJ2-5, with a possible D match to TRBD2 (6 bases). Trimming left V 5 bases short and J 5 bases short, with 6 bases between. Looked up from germline, CDR1 is SEHNR and CDR2 is FQNEAQ (reference sequence). This CDR3 spans 11 amino acids. This CDR3 is CASSRGETQYF. CDR3 nucleotide sequence: TGTGCCAGCAGCCGGGGGGAGACCCAGTACTTC.

J is TRBJ2-7 and V is TRBV20-1; D gene uncertain. Germline loops: CDR1 DFQATT, CDR2 SNEGSKA (reference sequence). This CDR3 contains 11 residues. V lost 3 bases and J 7 bases, leaving 10 bases between the germline ends. CDR3 sequence reads: CSASKQTEQYF. For the CDR3, the DNA is TGCAGTGCTAGTAAACAGACAGAGCAGTACTTC.

The chain recombines TRBV24-1 with TRBJ2-2; D possibly corresponds to TRBD2 (6 bases). Trimming took off 7 bases at V and 8 bases at J, with 10 bases between the two ends. CDR1 and CDR2 from the germline V gene are KGHDR and SFDVKD. This CDR3 has 12 amino acids. CDR3 residues: CATRGLLGELFF. The CDR3 nucleotides are TGTGCCACCAGGGGACTGCTAGGGGAGCTGTTTTTT.

The J gene is TRBJ1-5, the V gene TRBV12-3 or TRBV12-4; D is perhaps TRBD1 (5 bases). V was cut by 6 bases and J by 0 bases, with 12 bases left in between. There are 15 residues in the CDR3. In DNA, the CDR3 is TGTGCCAGCAGCAACCAGGGATTTAGCAATCAGCCCCAGCATTTT. This codes for CASSNQGFSNQPQHF.

This clonotype is deemed medium-sized. V is TRBV10-3 and J is TRBJ2-7; 9 bases agree with TRBD1. The CDR3 contains 14 residues. CDR1 is ENHRY and CDR2 is SYGVKD in the germline V gene. The ends lost 5 bases at V and 3 bases at J; junction bases unmatched: 5. This CDR3 is CAISSGTGYYEQYF. The CDR3 coding sequence is TGTGCCATCAGTTCCGGGACAGGGTACTACGAGCAGTACTTC.

As regards this clonotype: A far larger clone is just one base off, so this is likely a read error. This sequence joins TRBV7-8 and TRBJ2-1, with D possibly matching TRBD1 (5 bases). The CDR3 spans 13 residues. Germline assignment: CDR1 SGHVS and CDR2 FQNEAQ. The CDR3 DNA reads TGTGCCAGCAGCATGACAGACTCCTACGAGCAGTGCTTC. Amino acids: CASSMTDSYEQCF.

This clonotype was detected only a few times. CDR3 in amino acids: CASSEIGGRHGYTF. DNA for the CDR3: TGTGCCAGCAGTGAAATAGGGGGCCGGCATGGCTACACCTTC. The chain recombines TRBV25-1 with TRBJ1-2, with 7 positions matching TRBD1. The CDR3 is made up of 14 amino acids. The germline V gene encodes CDR1 MGHDK and CDR2 SYGVNS. J was trimmed by 6 bases and V by 2 bases; bases with no gene match: 6.

The chain employs TRBV7-8 and TRBJ1-5; no clear D. Trimming took off 1 base at V and 4 bases at J, with 14 bases between the two ends. This CDR3 has 16 amino acids. CDR1 and CDR2 (germline): SGHVS, FQNEAQ. In nucleotides, the CDR3 is TGTGCCAGCAGCTTAGAACGGCTACCGATAAATCAGCCCCAGCATTTT. Its protein is CASSLERLPINQPQHF.

J is TRBJ1-1 and V is TRBV20-1; D remains ambiguous. The length of the CDR3 is 13 residues. Trimming pared 6 bases from V and 1 base from J, leaving 12 bases between. CDR1 and CDR2 from the germline V gene are DFQATT and SNEGSKA (reference sequence). The CDR3 DNA follows: TGCAGTGCGACTCCCGGGAAGAACACTGAAGCTTTCTTT. Residues: CSATPGKNTEAFF.

The J gene is TRBJ1-6, the V gene TRBV6-1; D is perhaps TRBD1 (6 bases). The germline V gene encodes CDR1 MNHNS and CDR2 SASEGT. CDR3 size: 13 residues. V was clipped by 5 bases and J by 9 bases, with 11 bases between them. CDR3 protein: CASSPLRGSPLHF. CDR3 coding DNA: TGTGCCAGCAGTCCCCTCAGGGGTTCACCCCTCCACTTT.

The V gene is TRBV20-1, the J gene TRBJ2-7, with 13 bases lining up with TRBD2. The CDR3 sequence is 14 residues long. Germline CDR1 reads DFQATT; CDR2 reads SNEGSKA (reference sequence). With 5 bases clipped from V and 7 bases from J, the junction kept 8 bases outside the gene matches. CDR3 sequence: CSAGLAGADWEQYF. As DNA, the CDR3 is TGCAGTGCTGGACTAGCGGGGGCTGATTGGGAGCAGTACTTC.

The count of this clonotype is one. This chain links TRBV7-9 with TRBJ2-5; D unclear. Germline CDR1 and CDR2: SEHNR and FQNEAQ (reference sequence). Trimming cost V 5 bases and J 5 bases, with 12 bases left between them. This CDR3 spans 13 amino acids. CDR3 in DNA: TGTGCCAGCAGCCAAGGTAGCTTGGAGACCCAGTACTTC. This codes for CASSQGSLETQYF.

This rearrangement joins TRBV7-8 to TRBJ2-7; D gene uncertain. This CDR3 region has 14 residues. The V end lost 2 bases, the J end lost 3 bases, and 11 bases lay between the germline ends. Germline V gene data show CDR1 as SGHVS and CDR2 as FQNEAQ. The CDR3 DNA reads as TGTGCCAGCAGCTTACGTCCCTGGGACTACGAGCAGTACTTC. This sequence encodes CASSLRPWDYEQYF. The full variable domain, completed using reference TRBV7-8 and TRBJ2-7, is GAGVSQSPRYKVAKRGQDVALRCDPISGHVSLFWYQQALGQGPEFLTYFQNEAQLDKSGLPSDRFFAERPEGSVSTLKIQRTQQEDSAVYLCASSLRPWDYEQYFGPGTRLTVT.

The count of this clonotype is one. The J gene is TRBJ1-6, the V gene TRBV25-1, with 7 bases matching TRBD1. The junction had 9 bases not matched to a gene; V was cut back by 3 bases and J by 10 bases. The CDR3 loop spans 15 amino acids. CDR1 and CDR2 (germline): MGHDK, SYGVNS. The CDR3 bases are TGTGCCAGCAGTGACCAACAGGGGTTGGGGTCACCCCTCCACTTT. Its translation: CASSDQQGLGSPLHF.

This clonotype was counted a single time. V and J are TRBV27 and TRBJ1-6; D is ambiguous. The CDR3 is 13 amino acids. The V end lost 5 bases, the J end lost 5 bases, and 7 bases lay between the germline ends. Germline lookup yields CDR1 MNHEY and CDR2 SMNVEV (reference sequence). CDR3 bases: TGTGCCAGCAGTCCAAGGGATAATTCACCCCTCCACTTT. This codes for CASSPRDNSPLHF.

This clonotype was observed a few times. The chain uses TRBV6-1 and TRBJ1-1; 7 bases are a match to TRBD1. After removal of 4 bases from V and 5 bases from J, the junction contained 7 bases not matched to a gene. Germline V gene data show CDR1 as MNHNS and CDR2 as SASEGT. The CDR3 runs 14 residues. CDR3 protein: CASSATGRGTEAFF. The CDR3 nucleotides read TGTGCCAGCAGTGCGACAGGGAGGGGGACTGAAGCTTTCTTT.

V and J are TRBV27 and TRBJ2-7; no firm D call. Germline-derived CDR1 and CDR2 are MNHEY and SMNVEV (reference sequence). V dropped 3 bases and J dropped 3 bases, with 3 bases sitting between them. This CDR3 region has 11 residues. CDR3 in amino acids: CASSFNYEQYF. The CDR3 coding sequence is TGTGCCAGCAGTTTTAACTACGAGCAGTACTTC.

This clonotype rates as large. This rearrangement joins TRBV10-3 to TRBJ2-1, with 8 bases fitting TRBD2. This CDR3 is 14 amino acids long. V was clipped by 3 bases and J by 5 bases; unmatched bases: 3. CDR1 is ENHRY, CDR2 SYGVKD, per germline. The CDR3 region is CAISDGGAHNEQFF. DNA for the CDR3: TGTGCCATCAGTGACGGGGGGGCGCACAATGAGCAGTTCTTC.

V usage is TRBV5-1 and J usage is TRBJ2-7; D not certain. Deletions cut 4 bases from V and 6 bases from J, with 17 bases between. CDR1 is SGHRS and CDR2 is YFSETQ in the germline V gene. This CDR3 region has 14 residues. The CDR3 bases are TGCGCCAGCAGCATACCATCCAGTGGTGGCGAGCAGTACTTC. This sequence encodes CASSIPSSGGEQYF.

The J gene is TRBJ1-2, the V gene TRBV4-1; 7 bases match TRBD1. The CDR3 extends over 16 amino acids. V shed 4 bases, J shed 3 bases, and the junction held 11 bases outside the gene matches. CDR1 is MGHRA and CDR2 is YSYEKL in the germline V gene. DNA of the CDR3: TGCGCCAGCAGCCCGCGACAGGGCCGGGGCGACTATGGCTACACCTTC. Protein product: CASSPRQGRGDYGYTF.

V usage is TRBV6-5 and J usage is TRBJ1-5; D ambiguous. Germline loops: CDR1 MNHEY, CDR2 SVGAGI. V was trimmed by 0 bases and J by 2 bases, leaving 14 bases between them. The CDR3 runs to 17 residues. For the CDR3, the DNA is TGTGCCAGCAGTTACTCGGCTCCTGAATATGGCAATCAGCCCCAGCATTTT. This translates into CASSYSAPEYGNQPQHF.